The 9 T cell receptor beta chains below were found in one sample sequenced in a study of a mutant IDH1 vaccine in newly diagnosed glioma. Their target antigens are unknown. The assay was immunoSEQ multiplex PCR, and TCRdb's table has in-frame clones only and misses some. The sample has tens of thousands of clones, 75% to 85% seen once. The time point is: week 35, safety follow-up. In the vaccine, a single dose held 300 ug of the mutant IDH1 20-mer peptide, along with topical imiquimod. Specimen: PBMCs, collected from a glioma patient whose treatment included an IDH1 peptide vaccine. The receptor set was obtained from a man aged 40-55 years with glioma.

V gene TRBV5-5 combines with J gene TRBJ2-4; D gene unclear. V dropped 2 bases and J dropped 8 bases, with 11 bases sitting between them. The CDR3 is 13 residues long. Germline V gives CDR1 SGHKS, CDR2 YYEKEE (reference sequence). CDR3 residues: CASSLGDTDIQYF. For the CDR3, the DNA is TGTGCCAGCAGCTTAGGAGATACGGACATTCAGTACTTC.

The CDR3 region is CASSPGRARTDTQYF. Written as DNA, the CDR3 is TGTGCCAGCTCACCCGGGCGGGCCCGCACAGATACGCAGTATTTT. The chain links TRBV18 to TRBJ2-3; D is perhaps TRBD2 (5 bases). The V end lost 3 bases, the J end lost 1 base, and 11 bases lay between the germline ends. CDR1 and CDR2 (germline): KGHSH, LQKENI. The length of the CDR3 is 15 residues.

This rearrangement joins TRBV7-9 to TRBJ2-5, with TRBD2 as a possible D gene (5 bases). The closer fit of TRBJ2-7 to the DNA end suggests the J call may be wrong. This CDR3 region has 16 residues. CDR1 and CDR2 from the germline V gene are SEHNR and FQNEAQ (reference sequence). CDR3 nucleotides: TGTGCCAGCAGCCACCCCTCGAGCGGCCTACCCTACGAGCAGTACTTC. Translation gives CASSHPSSGLPYEQYF.

CDR3 in amino acids: CASSYGRGTYEQYF. The CDR3 nucleotides are TGTGCCAGCAGTTACGGGCGGGGGACTTACGAGCAGTACTTC. The chain combines TRBV6-5 with TRBJ2-5, with 7 bases aligning to TRBD2. The J call could be wrong; TRBJ2-7 is a better fit for the DNA end. Germline CDR1 reads MNHEY; CDR2 reads SVGAGI. This CDR3 contains 14 residues.

This clone was counted a few times. The rearrangement uses TRBV6-5 and TRBJ2-4; 7 bases match TRBD1. With V trimmed by 10 bases and J by 0 bases, 6 bases remained unmatched. The CDR3 sequence is 14 residues long. The germline V gene encodes CDR1 MNHEY and CDR2 SVGAGI. The chain's CDR3 is CAKGGSLAKNIQYF. The CDR3 nucleotides read TGTGCCAAAGGGGGCTCCTTAGCCAAAAACATTCAGTACTTC.

The chain has TRBV4-1 and TRBJ2-1; D is possibly TRBD1 (6 bases). Germline V gene lookup returns CDR1 MGHRA and CDR2 YSYEKL. With 2 bases removed from V and 7 bases from J, the gap between germline ends came to 12 bases. The CDR3 is 14 residues long. CDR3 in amino acids: CASSQLAGVNEQFF. DNA for the CDR3: TGCGCCAGCAGCCAACTGGCAGGGGTGAATGAGCAGTTCTTC.

This clone was seen only a few times. The chain employs TRBV4-3 and TRBJ1-2; 7 bases agree with TRBD1. In germline, CDR1 is LGHNA, CDR2 YSLEER. The V gene end was trimmed by 0 bases and the J gene end by 4 bases; junction bases not matched to a gene: 11. This CDR3 has 17 amino acids. CDR3 bases: TGCGCCAGCAGCCAAGATCTCAGAGGGGGCGCAGGCTATGGCTACACCTTC. This encodes CASSQDLRGGAGYGYTF.

This chain joins TRBV18 and TRBJ2-1, with TRBD2 matching over 9 bases. V lost 4 bases, J lost 0 bases, and 13 bases stayed unmatched. Germline values: CDR1 KGHSH, CDR2 LQKENI. The CDR3 sequence is 19 residues long. The CDR3 coding sequence is TGTGCCAGCTCACTGCGAGCGACTAGCGGCCACAACTCCTACAATGAGCAGTTCTTC. The encoded protein is CASSLRATSGHNSYNEQFF.

The chain has TRBV7-9 and TRBJ2-3; D is undetermined. This CDR3 spans 13 amino acids. Germline V gives CDR1 SEHNR, CDR2 FQNEAQ (reference sequence). V was cut by 5 bases and J by 2 bases, with 8 bases left in between. Written as DNA, the CDR3 is TGTGCCAGCAGCCGCCCGATCACAGATACGCAGTATTTT. It yields the protein CASSRPITDTQYF.